The present T cell receptor beta chain was sequenced within a study of tumor and adjacent non-tumor tissue in lung cancer (dated by TCRdb to 2016 to 2019). Notes on the research overall: Of the cohort, about a dozen patients had adenocarcinoma, 2 had squamous cell carcinoma and 1 had small cell lung cancer. Using bulk TCRbeta repertoires from around 15 lung cancer patients, the study set lung tumor tissue side by side with matched distant non-tumor lung tissue. Among the approximately 15 patients, ages ranged from roughly 30 to 76 years, roughly ten were men and 5 were women, and disease was TNM stage I to III. A total of fewer than 150 million productive TCRbeta reads were generated by sequencing, corresponding to an average of around 4 million reads per sample. A few dozen paired specimens, one tumor and one normal lung sample per patient, were profiled by TCRbeta CDR3 sequencing. General study outcomes and caveats: Younger patients had significantly higher TCR diversity, and higher tumor TCR diversity was associated with shorter overall and disease-free survival. Peripheral blood was not sequenced, so blood TCRbeta repertoires in these lung cancer patients were not examined. Tumor tissue showed significantly higher TCR diversity (inverse Simpson) than normal lung tissue, at about 400 vs 150 (P = 0.0075, Mann-Whitney U test). A significantly larger cumulative share of the repertoire was made up by the top 100 clones in normal lung than in tumor tissue. The sequencing platform is not named in the methods, and unique molecular identifiers are not mentioned. With only roughly 14 patients in the cohort, the authors noted that larger samples and more detailed clinical data are needed.

About this clonotype itself: Its antigen is unknown. Sequence at one end of the junction differs from germline and may be a read error.

RNA was isolated from bulk unsorted tissue, and RNA quality was assessed with a NanoDrop ND-1000 and an Agilent 2100. All donors had newly diagnosed lung cancer, had not received prior chemotherapy, and were admitted for thoracic surgery in China between August and November 2014. Patients who had received previous radiotherapy or chemotherapy, or who had another concurrent cancer, were excluded from the study. Pieces of surgical tissue measuring about 1-2.1 cm3 were kept in RNAlater solution and stored at -80 degrees C until use. Including cysteine and phenylalanine, the CDR3 has 16 amino acids. Solely the CDR3 DNA is kept, with 48 bases framed from the first base. For CDR1 and CDR2, the germline V gene (reference sequence) lists SGHAT and FQDESV. The protocol used for the library was multiplex PCR. The sample was run on an Illumina HiSeq 2500. TCRbeta libraries were constructed through three rounds of nested PCR with primers (Table S4) according to protocols adapted from ARM-PCR. Before sequencing, PCR products of 200-500 bp were excised from the gel and purified with the QIAquick gel extraction kit. In the source study's methods: Reads were cleaned using Trimmomatic, were merged into complete CDR3 sequences using FLASH, and were assigned to V(D)J germline segments using MiTCR. Clonal diversity was calculated as the inverse Simpson's index using VDJtools. A read counted as productive if the sequence was in-frame and lacked a premature stop codon. Starting from the raw public reads, TCRdb applied fastp trimming at Q25, assembled clones with MiXCR and retained in-frame beta chains. CDR3 protein duplicates are merged, each entry listing the most common genes and DNA. The V and J calls and clone size come from TCRdb's table, not from the authors' own analysis. The sample data list approximately 120,000 distinct CDR3 sequences, and 75% of these were observed just once. The ten most abundant clones make up around a third of the sample.

This receptor was identified in a woman aged 60-75 years with non-small cell lung cancer. This sequence uses TRBV11-1 and TRBJ2-7; TRBD1 might be the D gene, on 6 matching bases. The sample was lung tumor tissue. The DNA sequence follows: TGTGCCAGCAGCTTAGCGGGACATGAAGGGTCCTACGAGCGGTACTTC. It translates to CASSLAGHEGSYERYF.